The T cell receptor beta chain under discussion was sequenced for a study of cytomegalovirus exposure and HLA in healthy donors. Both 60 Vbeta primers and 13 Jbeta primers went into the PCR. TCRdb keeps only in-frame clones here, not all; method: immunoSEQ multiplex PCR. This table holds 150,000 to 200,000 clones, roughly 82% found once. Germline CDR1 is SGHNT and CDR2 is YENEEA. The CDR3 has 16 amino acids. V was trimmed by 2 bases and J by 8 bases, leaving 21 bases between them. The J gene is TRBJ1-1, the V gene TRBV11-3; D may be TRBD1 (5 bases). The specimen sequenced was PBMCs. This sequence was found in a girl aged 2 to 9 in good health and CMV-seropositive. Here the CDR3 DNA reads TGTGCCAGCAGCTTAAGGGGCGGATCGGATCTCGACGAAGCTTTCTTT. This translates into CASSLRGGSDLDEAFF.